This T cell receptor (beta chain) came from a study of cytomegalovirus exposure and HLA in healthy donors. Study summary: An earlier analysis identified 120 million or so unique TCR beta sequences in some 170 million T cells.

Germline CDR1 SEHNR, CDR2 FQNEAQ (reference sequence). Unmatched junction bases numbered 11, after V lost 6 bases and J lost 0 bases. The CDR3 runs 18 residues. Both 60 Vbeta primers and 13 Jbeta primers went into the PCR. TCRdb's table, derived via immunoSEQ multiplex PCR, lists solely in-frame clones and lacks some. The data contain 100,000 or so clones, 82% of them singletons. Only a few counts were recorded for this clone. The sample taken for sequencing was PBMCs. This chain uses TRBV7-9 with TRBJ2-1, with 10 bases fitting TRBD2. This clonotype was obtained from a man aged 25-45 years in good health and CMV-seropositive. CDR3 sequence: CASRSWTSGPSSYNEQFF. The CDR3 DNA is TGTGCCAGCAGATCTTGGACTAGCGGACCTAGCTCCTACAATGAGCAGTTCTTC.